What follows are 21 T cell receptor beta chains derived from one specimen sequenced in a study of blood T cell repertoires in COVID-19. Assay used: immunoSEQ multiplex PCR; TCRdb lists only in-frame clones, some missing. The data hold about 220,000 clones, with approximately 86% observed a single time. The sequencing input was peripheral blood. Receptors originate from a woman of 80 years or more with acute or convalescent COVID-19.

The chain combines TRBV7-9 with TRBJ2-5; TRBD2 matches at 8 bases. V gave up 5 bases and J gave up 7 bases; unmatched junction bases: 15. The CDR3 totals 16 residues. Per the germline V gene, CDR1 is SEHNR and CDR2 is FQNEAQ (reference sequence). The CDR3 DNA follows: TGTGCCAGCAGCCTCGAGGGGAGCGGGGGCGCCCGGACCCAGTACTTC. This codes for CASSLEGSGGARTQYF.

The V and J genes are TRBV7-8 and TRBJ2-1; the match to TRBD2 covers 7 bases. V gave up 2 bases and J gave up 4 bases; unmatched junction bases: 11. Germline V gene sequence: CDR1 SGHVS, CDR2 FQNEAQ. CDR3 length equals 17 residues. CDR3 DNA: TGTGCCAGCAGCTTATCCACGGTGACTAGCTCTTACAATGAGCAGTTCTTC. This gives the protein CASSLSTVTSSYNEQFF.

Of note for this clone: The sample contains more than one DNA sequence encoding this CDR3. The chain carries TRBV2 and TRBJ2-1, with D perhaps matching TRBD2 (7 bases). This CDR3 comprises 15 residues. V lost 6 bases and J lost 2, with 14 bases in between. Germline-derived CDR1 and CDR2 are SNHLY and FYNNEI. The CDR3 loop is CASSEQGGTYNEQFF. Here the CDR3 DNA reads TGTGCCAGCAGCGAACAGGGAGGGACCTACAATGAGCAGTTCTTC.

V gene TRBV6-5 combines with J gene TRBJ2-2, with D possibly TRBD1 on 6 matching bases. CDR1 and CDR2 (germline): MNHEY, SVGAGI. The CDR3 runs to 14 residues. The V end was cut by 9 bases, the J end by 1 base, with 12 bases between. The CDR3 coding sequence is TGTGCCAGTCGCAAGGACAGGAACACCGGGGAGCTGTTTTTT. Translation gives CASRKDRNTGELFF.

The rearrangement links TRBV25-1 to TRBJ1-2; 8 bases fit TRBD1. V shed 5 bases, J shed 6 bases, and the junction held 8 bases outside the gene matches. Germline CDR1 and CDR2: MGHDK and SYGVNS. The CDR3 consists of 14 residues. CDR3 sequence reads: CASSTRTGRNGYTF. The CDR3 region has the DNA TGTGCCAGCAGTACCCGGACAGGGAGGAATGGCTACACCTTC.

This clone was detected once. The chain has TRBV7-2 and TRBJ1-1, with a possible D match to TRBD1 (6 bases). Between the trimmed V and J ends, which lost 5 bases and 1 base, there was a span of 11 bases. The germline CDR1 and CDR2 sequences are SGHTA and FQGNSA. This CDR3 comprises 14 residues. CDR3 sequence reads: CASSQGHQNTEAFF. The CDR3, as DNA: TGTGCCAGCAGCCAGGGACATCAGAACACTGAAGCTTTCTTT.

V gene TRBV6-2 or TRBV6-3 combines with J gene TRBJ1-5; D call uncertain. Trimming removed 0 bases at V and 2 bases at J, with 8 bases between. The CDR3 loop spans 15 amino acids. The germline gives CDR1 MNHEY, CDR2 SVGEGT. In DNA, the CDR3 is TGTGCCAGCAGTTACTCGACTTCGGGCAATCAGCCCCAGCATTTT. Amino acid sequence: CASSYSTSGNQPQHF.

This chain connects TRBV5-1 to TRBJ2-3; TRBD2 aligns across 8 bases. The V gene end was trimmed by 0 bases and the J gene end by 4 bases; junction bases not matched to a gene: 4. The germline CDR1 and CDR2 sequences are SGHRS and YFSETQ. The CDR3 totals 15 residues. CDR3 bases: TGCGCCAGCAGCTTGGCGCGGGGGGCCCCAGATACGCAGTATTTT. This encodes CASSLARGAPDTQYF.

J is TRBJ2-1 and V is TRBV20-1; TRBD2 agrees at 14 bases. This CDR3 spans 14 amino acids. V lost 3 bases to trimming and J lost 6 bases; unmatched junction nucleotides: 1. Germline lookup yields CDR1 DFQATT and CDR2 SNEGSKA (reference sequence). CDR3 in DNA: TGCAGTGCTAGTGGGACTAGCGGGGGCAATGAGCAGTTCTTC. Protein sequence: CSASGTSGGNEQFF.

V usage is TRBV9 and J usage is TRBJ2-2; the match to TRBD1 covers 8 bases. The CDR3 loop spans 15 amino acids. V shed 5 bases and J 0 bases; nucleotides not matched to a gene: 3. CDR1 is SGDLS, CDR2 YYNGEE, per germline. In nucleotides, the CDR3 is TGTGCCAGCAGGGCGGGACAGGCGAACACCGGGGAGCTGTTTTTT. This sequence encodes CASRAGQANTGELFF.

J is TRBJ2-2 and V is TRBV5-1; TRBD2 matches 10 bases. CDR1 is SGHRS and CDR2 is YFSETQ in the germline V gene. Trimming took 2 bases from V and 7 from J; bases not matched to a gene: 5. There are 15 residues in the CDR3. The CDR3, as DNA: TGCGCCAGCAGCTTAAGCGGGGGGGCAGACGGGGAGCTGTTTTTT. Translating it yields CASSLSGGADGELFF.

V gene TRBV13 combines with J gene TRBJ1-4; TRBD1 aligns across 8 bases. Per germline, CDR1 PRHDT and CDR2 FYEKMQ (reference sequence). Germline trimming cut 2 bases from V and 3 bases from J; bases unmatched to any gene: 5. This CDR3 is built from 16 residues. Written as DNA, the CDR3 is TGTGCCAGCAGCTTACAGGGGGCTATGGCTAATGAAAAACTGTTTTTT. This codes for CASSLQGAMANEKLFF.

J is TRBJ2-2 and V is TRBV5-4, with D hard to call. The ends were cut back, 1 base at V and 0 bases at J, with 10 bases in the middle. This CDR3 has 16 amino acids. Germline CDR1 and CDR2: SGHNT and YYREEE (reference sequence). The DNA of the CDR3 is TGTGCCAGCAGCTTGATATTCCTCGCGAACACCGGGGAGCTGTTTTTT. It codes for CASSLIFLANTGELFF.

This rearrangement joins TRBV29-1 to TRBJ1-1, with D hard to call. The germline V gene has CDR1 SQVTM and CDR2 ANQGSEA. V shed 6 bases and J shed 0 bases, with 8 bases lying between them. This CDR3 contains 12 residues. CDR3 coding DNA: TGCAGCGTCTGGGCAATGAACACTGAAGCTTTCTTT. This sequence encodes CSVWAMNTEAFF.

The rearrangement uses TRBV6-5 and TRBJ1-5, with D possibly TRBD1 on 5 matching bases. This CDR3 contains 16 residues. Germline CDR1 reads MNHEY; CDR2 reads SVGAGI. V lost 2 bases to trimming and J lost 4 bases, with 15 bases between them. The CDR3 is CASSYGPLGGNQPQHF. The CDR3 region has the DNA TGTGCCAGCAGTTACGGGCCCCTCGGGGGTAATCAGCCCCAGCATTTT.

The gene calls are TRBV14 and TRBJ2-7, with 11 bases that match TRBD2. Germline assignment: CDR1 SGHDN and CDR2 FVKESK. The CDR3 extends over 14 amino acids. The V and J ends lost 4 bases and 3 bases, in that order; junction bases with no gene match: 2. The CDR3 region has the DNA TGTGCCAGCAGCCTCGGGACTAGCGGCTACGAGCAGTACTTC. Protein sequence: CASSLGTSGYEQYF. The full variable domain, with the rest looked up from reference TRBV14 and TRBJ2-7, is EAGVTQFPSHSVIEKGQTVTLRCDPISGHDNLYWYRRVMGKEIKFLLHFVKESKQDESGMPNNRFLAERTGGTYSTLKVQPAELEDSGVYFCASSLGTSGYEQYFGPGTRLTVT.

Only a few counts were recorded for this clone. This chain connects TRBV7-3 to TRBJ1-5; 7 positions agree with TRBD1. Germline V gene lookup returns CDR1 SGHTA and CDR2 FQGTGA. CDR3 size: 15 residues. V lost 2 bases and J lost 6; bases outside the gene matches: 7. CDR3: CASSLEGAVSQPQHF. The CDR3 DNA reads TGTGCCAGCAGCTTAGAGGGGGCGGTCTCTCAGCCCCAGCATTTT.

This chain joins TRBV29-1 and TRBJ2-2; 7 nucleotides agree with TRBD1. CDR1 SQVTM and CDR2 ANQGSEA come from the germline V gene. Trimming removed 6 bases from V and 4 bases from J; junction bases left unmatched: 8. CDR3 length equals 14 residues. The CDR3 loop is CSVERQGFTGELFF. In nucleotides, the CDR3 is TGCAGCGTAGAACGACAGGGATTCACCGGGGAGCTGTTTTTT.

This clone was counted once. The chain uses TRBV19 and TRBJ1-6, with 9 positions matching TRBD1. V lost 5 bases and J lost 7; bases outside the gene matches: 9. CDR1 is LNHDA, CDR2 SQIVND, per germline (reference sequence). The CDR3 sequence is 16 residues long. The CDR3 nucleotides are TGTGCCAGTAGTTGGGGACAGGGTGGTCCAAATTCACCCCTCCACTTT. This gives the protein CASSWGQGGPNSPLHF.

V is TRBV18 and J is TRBJ2-1; 9 bases are shared with TRBD1. Germline lookup yields CDR1 KGHSH and CDR2 LQKENI. This CDR3 has 16 amino acids. After removal of 1 base from V and 7 bases from J, the junction contained 8 bases not matched to a gene. The CDR3 reads CASSPLGTGMSNEQFF. The CDR3 DNA reads TGTGCCAGCTCACCACTTGGGACAGGGATGTCGAATGAGCAGTTCTTC.

This chain uses TRBV7-2 with TRBJ2-1; TRBD1 aligns across 9 bases. Unmatched junction bases numbered 5, after V lost 3 bases and J lost 5 bases. Germline V CDR1 and CDR2: SGHTA, FQGNSA. The CDR3 has 15 amino acids. The CDR3 reads CASSFPGQGNNEQFF. CDR3 nucleotides: TGTGCCAGCAGCTTCCCGGGACAGGGAAACAATGAGCAGTTCTTC.